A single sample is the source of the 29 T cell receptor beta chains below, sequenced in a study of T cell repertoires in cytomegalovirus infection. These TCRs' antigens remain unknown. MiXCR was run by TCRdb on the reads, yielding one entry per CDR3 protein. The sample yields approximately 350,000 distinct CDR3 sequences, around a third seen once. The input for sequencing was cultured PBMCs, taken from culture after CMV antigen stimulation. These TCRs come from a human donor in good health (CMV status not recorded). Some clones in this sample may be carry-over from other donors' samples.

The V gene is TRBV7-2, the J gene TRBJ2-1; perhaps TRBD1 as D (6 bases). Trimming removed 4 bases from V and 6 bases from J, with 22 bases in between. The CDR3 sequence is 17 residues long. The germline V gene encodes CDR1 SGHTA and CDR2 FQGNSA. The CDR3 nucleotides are TGTGCCAGCAGCTCGCCGCCACAGGGTGGGGGTGGCAATGAGCAGTTCTTC. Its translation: CASSSPPQGGGGNEQFF.

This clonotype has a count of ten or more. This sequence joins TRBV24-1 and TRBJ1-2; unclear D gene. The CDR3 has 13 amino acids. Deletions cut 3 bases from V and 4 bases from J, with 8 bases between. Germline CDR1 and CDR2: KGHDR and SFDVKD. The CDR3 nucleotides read TGTGCCACCAGTGATAAGCAGATCTATGGCTACACCTTC. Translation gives CATSDKQIYGYTF.

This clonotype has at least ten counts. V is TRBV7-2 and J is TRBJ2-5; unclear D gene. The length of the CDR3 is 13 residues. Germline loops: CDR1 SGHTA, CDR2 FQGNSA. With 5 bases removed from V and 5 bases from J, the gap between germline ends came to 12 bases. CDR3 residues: CASSPTTRETQYF. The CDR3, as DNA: TGTGCCAGCAGCCCCACCACGAGGGAGACCCAGTACTTC.

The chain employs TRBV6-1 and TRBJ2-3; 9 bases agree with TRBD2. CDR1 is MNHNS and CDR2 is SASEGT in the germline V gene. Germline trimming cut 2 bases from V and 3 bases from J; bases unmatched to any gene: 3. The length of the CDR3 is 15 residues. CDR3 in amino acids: CASSELSGRTDTQYF. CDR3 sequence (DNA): TGTGCCAGCAGTGAATTAAGCGGGAGGACAGATACGCAGTATTTT.

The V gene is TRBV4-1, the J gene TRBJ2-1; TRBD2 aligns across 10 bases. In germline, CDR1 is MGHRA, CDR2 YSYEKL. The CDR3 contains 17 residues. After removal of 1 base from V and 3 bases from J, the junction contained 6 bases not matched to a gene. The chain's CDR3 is CASSQAFSSGSYNEQFF. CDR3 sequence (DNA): TGCGCCAGCAGCCAAGCCTTCTCTAGCGGGAGCTACAATGAGCAGTTCTTC.

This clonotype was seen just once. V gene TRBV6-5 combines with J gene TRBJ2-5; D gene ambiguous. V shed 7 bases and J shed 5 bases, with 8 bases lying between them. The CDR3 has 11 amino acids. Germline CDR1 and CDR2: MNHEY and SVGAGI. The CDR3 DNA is TGTGCCAGCACCTCCCGGGAGACCCAGTACTTC. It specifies CASTSRETQYF.

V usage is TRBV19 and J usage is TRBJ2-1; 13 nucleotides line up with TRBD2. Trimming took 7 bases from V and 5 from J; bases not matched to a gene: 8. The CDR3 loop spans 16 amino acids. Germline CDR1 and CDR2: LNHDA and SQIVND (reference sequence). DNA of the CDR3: TGTGCCAGTACCAAGGGGGGGACTAGCGGGAACAATGAGCAGTTCTTC. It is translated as CASTKGGTSGNNEQFF.

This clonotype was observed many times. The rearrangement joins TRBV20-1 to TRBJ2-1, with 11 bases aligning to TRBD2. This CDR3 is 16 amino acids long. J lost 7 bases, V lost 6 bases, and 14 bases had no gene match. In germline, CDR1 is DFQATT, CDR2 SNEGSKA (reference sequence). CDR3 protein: CSAQLITSGRRNEQFF. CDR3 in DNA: TGCAGTGCCCAATTGATAACTAGCGGGAGAAGAAATGAGCAGTTCTTC.

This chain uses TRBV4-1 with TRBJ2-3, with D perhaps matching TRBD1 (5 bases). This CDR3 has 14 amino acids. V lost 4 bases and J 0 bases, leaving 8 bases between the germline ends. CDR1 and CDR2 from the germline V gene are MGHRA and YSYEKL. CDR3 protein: CASSLGVSTDTQYF. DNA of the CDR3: TGCGCCAGCAGCCTAGGGGTTAGCACAGATACGCAGTATTTT.

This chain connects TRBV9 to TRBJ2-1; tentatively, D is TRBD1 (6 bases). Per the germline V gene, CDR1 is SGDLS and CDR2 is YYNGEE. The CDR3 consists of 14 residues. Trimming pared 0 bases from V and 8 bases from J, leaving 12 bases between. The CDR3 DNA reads TGTGCCAGCAGCGTAGACGGTGGGGGCGATGAGCAGTTCTTC. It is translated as CASSVDGGGDEQFF.

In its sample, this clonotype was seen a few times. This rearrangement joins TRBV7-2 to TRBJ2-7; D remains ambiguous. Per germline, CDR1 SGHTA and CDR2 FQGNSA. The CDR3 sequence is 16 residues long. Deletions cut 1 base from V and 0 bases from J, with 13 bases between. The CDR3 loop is CASSLEGQLSSYEQYF. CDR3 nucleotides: TGTGCCAGCAGCTTAGAAGGTCAGCTTAGCTCCTACGAGCAGTACTTC. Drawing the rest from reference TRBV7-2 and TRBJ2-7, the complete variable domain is GAGVSQSPSNKVTEKGKDVELRCDPISGHTALYWYRQSLGQGLEFLIYFQGNSAPDKSGLPSDRFSAERTGGSVSTLTIQRTQQEDSAVYLCASSLEGQLSSYEQYFGPGTRLTVT.

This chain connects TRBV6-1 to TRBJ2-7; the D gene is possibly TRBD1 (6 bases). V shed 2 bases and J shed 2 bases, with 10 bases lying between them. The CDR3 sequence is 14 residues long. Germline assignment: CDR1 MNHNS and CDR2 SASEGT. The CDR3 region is CASSESQGPYEQYV. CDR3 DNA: TGTGCCAGCAGTGAATCACAGGGACCCTACGAGCAGTACGTC.

CDR3 loop: CASSQDVGVYEQYF. The CDR3 DNA reads TGCGCCAGCAGCCAAGACGTGGGAGTCTACGAGCAGTACTTC. The chain combines TRBV4-3 with TRBJ2-7; D might be TRBD2 (5 bases). This CDR3 region has 14 residues. CDR1 is LGHNA, CDR2 YSLEER, per germline. V shed 0 bases and J shed 3 bases, with 9 bases lying between them.

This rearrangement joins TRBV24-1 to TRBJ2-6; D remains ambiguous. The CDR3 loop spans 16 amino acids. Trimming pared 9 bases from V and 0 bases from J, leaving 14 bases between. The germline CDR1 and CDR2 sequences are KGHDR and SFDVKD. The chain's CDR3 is CATGFGSLSGANVLTF. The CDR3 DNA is TGTGCCACCGGTTTCGGATCCCTCTCTGGGGCCAACGTCCTGACTTTC.

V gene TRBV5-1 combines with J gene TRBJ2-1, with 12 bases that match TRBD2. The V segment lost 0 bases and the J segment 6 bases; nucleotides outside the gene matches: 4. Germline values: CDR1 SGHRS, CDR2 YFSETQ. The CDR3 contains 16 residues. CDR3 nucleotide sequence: TGCGCCAGCAGCTTGGGACTAGCGGGAGTAGGCAATGAGCAGTTCTTC. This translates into CASSLGLAGVGNEQFF.

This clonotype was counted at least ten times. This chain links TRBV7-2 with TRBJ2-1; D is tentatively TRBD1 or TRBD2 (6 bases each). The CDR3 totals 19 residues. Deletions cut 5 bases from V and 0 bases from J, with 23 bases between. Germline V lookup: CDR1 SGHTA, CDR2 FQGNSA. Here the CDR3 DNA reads TGTGCCAGCAGCCCTAGAGGGGGTCGGGGGACTGGCTCCTACAATGAGCAGTTCTTC. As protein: CASSPRGGRGTGSYNEQFF.

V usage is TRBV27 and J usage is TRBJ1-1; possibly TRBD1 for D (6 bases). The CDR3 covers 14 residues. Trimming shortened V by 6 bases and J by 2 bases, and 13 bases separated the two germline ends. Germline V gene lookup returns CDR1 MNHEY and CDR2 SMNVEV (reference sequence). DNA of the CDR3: TGTGCCAGCAGCCGGATCGGGGGCAACACTGAAGCTTTCTTT. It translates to CASSRIGGNTEAFF.

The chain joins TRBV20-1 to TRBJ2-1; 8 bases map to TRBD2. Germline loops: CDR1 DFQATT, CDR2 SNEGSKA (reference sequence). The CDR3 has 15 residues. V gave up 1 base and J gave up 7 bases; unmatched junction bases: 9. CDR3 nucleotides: TGCAGTGCTAGAGGGCCAGCGGGGGTGTGGAATGAGCAGTTCTTC. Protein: CSARGPAGVWNEQFF.

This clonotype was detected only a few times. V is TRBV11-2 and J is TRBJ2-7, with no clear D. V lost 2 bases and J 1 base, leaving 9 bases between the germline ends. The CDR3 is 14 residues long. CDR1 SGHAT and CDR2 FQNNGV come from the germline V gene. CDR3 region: CASSLTPESYEQYF. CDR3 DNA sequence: TGTGCCAGCAGCTTAACCCCGGAATCCTACGAGCAGTACTTC.

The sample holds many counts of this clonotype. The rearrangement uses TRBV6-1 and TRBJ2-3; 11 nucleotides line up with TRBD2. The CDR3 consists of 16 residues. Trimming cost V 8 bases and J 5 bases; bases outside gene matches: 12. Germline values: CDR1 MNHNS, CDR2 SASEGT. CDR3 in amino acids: CASFRGSGRALDTQYF. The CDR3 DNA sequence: TGTGCCAGCTTTAGGGGTAGCGGGAGGGCCCTAGATACGCAGTATTTT.

The CDR3 reads CATSEGLAHHTDTQYF. As DNA, the CDR3 is TGTGCCACCAGCGAGGGTCTAGCGCACCACACAGATACGCAGTATTTT. The genes are TRBV15 and TRBJ2-3, with a weak D call TRBD2 (6 bases). The germline V and J ends were trimmed by 5 bases and 2 bases, with 17 bases remaining between them. Per germline, CDR1 LNHNV and CDR2 YYDKDF (reference sequence). The CDR3 has 16 residues.

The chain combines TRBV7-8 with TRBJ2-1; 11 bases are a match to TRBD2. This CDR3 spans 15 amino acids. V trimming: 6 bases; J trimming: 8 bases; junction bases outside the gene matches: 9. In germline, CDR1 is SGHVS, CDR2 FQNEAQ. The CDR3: CASSYTSGSSDEQFF. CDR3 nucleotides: TGTGCCAGCAGTTACACTAGCGGGAGCTCTGATGAGCAGTTCTTC.

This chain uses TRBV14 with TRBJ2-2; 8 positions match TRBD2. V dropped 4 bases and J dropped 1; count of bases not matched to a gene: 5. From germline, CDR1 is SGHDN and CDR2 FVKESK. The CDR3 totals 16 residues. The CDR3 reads CASSREGLENTGELFF. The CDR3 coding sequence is TGTGCCAGCAGCCGGGAGGGACTAGAGAACACCGGGGAGCTGTTTTTT.

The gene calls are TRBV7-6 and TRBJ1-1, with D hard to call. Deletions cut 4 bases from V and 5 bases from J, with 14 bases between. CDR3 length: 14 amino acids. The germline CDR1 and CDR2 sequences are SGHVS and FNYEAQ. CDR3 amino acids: CASSSGSEDTEAFF. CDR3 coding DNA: TGTGCCAGCAGCTCTGGTAGCGAAGATACTGAAGCTTTCTTT. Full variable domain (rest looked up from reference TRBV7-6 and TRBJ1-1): GAGVSQSPRYKVTKRGQDVALRCDPISGHVSLYWYRQALGQGPEFLTYFNYEAQQDKSGLPNDRFSAERPEGSISTLTIQRTEQRDSAMYRCASSSGSEDTEAFFGQGTRLTVV.

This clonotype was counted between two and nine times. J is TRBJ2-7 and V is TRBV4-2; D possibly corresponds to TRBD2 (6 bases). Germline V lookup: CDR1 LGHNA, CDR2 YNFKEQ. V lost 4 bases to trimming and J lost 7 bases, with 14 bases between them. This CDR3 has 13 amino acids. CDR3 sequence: CASSPRLAEEQYF. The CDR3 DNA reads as TGTGCCAGCAGCCCACGGTTAGCGGAGGAGCAGTACTTC.

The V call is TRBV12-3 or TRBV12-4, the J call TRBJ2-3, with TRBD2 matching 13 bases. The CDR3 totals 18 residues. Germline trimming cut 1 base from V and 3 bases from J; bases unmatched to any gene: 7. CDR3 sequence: CASSLGPGLAGSTDTQYF. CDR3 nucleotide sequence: TGTGCCAGCAGTTTAGGACCGGGACTAGCGGGATCGACAGATACGCAGTATTTT.

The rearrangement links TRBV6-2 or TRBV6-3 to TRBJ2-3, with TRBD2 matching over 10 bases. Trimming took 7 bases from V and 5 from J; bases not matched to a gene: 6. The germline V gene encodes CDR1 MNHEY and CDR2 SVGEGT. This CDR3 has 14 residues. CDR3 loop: CASTLAGGGDTQYF. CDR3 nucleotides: TGTGCCAGCACCTTAGCGGGAGGAGGAGATACGCAGTATTTT.

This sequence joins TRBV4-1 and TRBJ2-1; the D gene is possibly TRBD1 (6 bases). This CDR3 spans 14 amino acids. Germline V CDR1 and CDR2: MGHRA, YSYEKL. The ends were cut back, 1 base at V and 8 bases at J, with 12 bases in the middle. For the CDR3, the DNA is TGCGCCAGCAGCCAAGCACGGGACATGGATGAGCAGTTCTTC. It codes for CASSQARDMDEQFF.

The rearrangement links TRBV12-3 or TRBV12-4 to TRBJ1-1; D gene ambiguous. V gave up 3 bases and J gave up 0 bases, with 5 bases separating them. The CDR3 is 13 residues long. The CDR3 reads CASSFTLNTEAFF. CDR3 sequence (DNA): TGTGCCAGCAGTTTTACGCTGAACACTGAAGCTTTCTTT.